The rows below give T cell receptor beta chains drawn from one sample of a study of blood T cell repertoires in COVID-19. Assay: immunoSEQ multiplex PCR; the TCRdb copy retains only in-frame clones and omits some. The sample carries almost 250,000 clones, 85% to 90% recorded once. The sample was PBMCs or T cells enriched from blood (not recorded which). The origin of the receptors is a woman in her forties or fifties who had recovered from COVID-19. Both conserved end residues are part of each CDR3. The order of the fields is V gene, clone size, J gene, D gene, CDR3 DNA, CDR3 protein. A D gene is named only where the DNA matches it firmly. Not every row has a clone size; where given, it reads once, few, many or a size class.

TRBV21-1	.	TRBJ1-6	.	TGTGCCAGCAGAAGGGGAAGGGGACAGGGGGCTCGATCACCCCTCCACTTT	CASRRGRGQGARSPLHF
TRBV11-2	.	TRBJ1-6	TRBD1	TGTGCCAGCAGCCCACTCGACAGGGTAGTATGGGATTCACCCCTCCACTTT	CASSPLDRVVWDSPLHF
TRBV5-1	.	TRBJ2-3	TRBD2	TGCGCCAGCAGCTCCTTCCTCCCGGGACTAGCGGGCGACACAGATACGCAGTATTTT	CASSSFLPGLAGDTDTQYF
TRBV15	once	TRBJ2-1	TRBD2	TGTGCCACCAGCCGCAGGTTGGGGGGGACCTACAATGAGCAGTTCTTC	CATSRRLGGTYNEQFF
TRBV12-3/TRBV12-4	.	TRBJ1-2	.	TGTGCCAGCACCAGCACAGGGAGAGATGGCTACACCTTC	CASTSTGRDGYTF
TRBV9	.	TRBJ1-2	TRBD1	TGTGCCAGCAGCGTAAGCCCGGGACAGGGGACCTATGGCTACACCTTC	CASSVSPGQGTYGYTF
TRBV5-4	.	TRBJ2-1	.	TGTGCCAGCAGCTTATCCCTAGCGAAGGACAATGAGCAGTTCTTC	CASSLSLAKDNEQFF
TRBV19	once	TRBJ1-5	.	TGTGCCAGTAGTCCCCAGGGGCAAATTAGCAATCAGCCCCAGCATTTT	CASSPQGQISNQPQHF
TRBV6-1	few	TRBJ2-6	.	TGTGCCAGCAGTGACAGACACGGGAAGTCCGGGGCCAACGTCCTGACTTTC	CASSDRHGKSGANVLTF
TRBV4-1	.	TRBJ1-5	TRBD1	TGCGCCAGCAGCCAATATTCAAGGACAGGGGGCAATCAGCCCCAGCATTTT	CASSQYSRTGGNQPQHF
TRBV6-5	.	TRBJ2-2	.	TGTGCCAGCAGTGACTCGGCGCGGAACAATTTT	CASSDSARNNF
TRBV11-2	.	TRBJ2-7	TRBD1	TGTGCCAGCAGCTACCCAGGGGGATACGAGCAGTACTTC	CASSYPGGYEQYF
TRBV11-1	once	TRBJ2-1	TRBD1	TGTGCCAGCACCCGGGACAGAAGGGGCAATGAGCAGTTCTTC	CASTRDRRGNEQFF
TRBV11-2	.	TRBJ2-2	TRBD1	TGTGCCAGCACCCCGGACAGGGGGTCCGCCGGGGAGCTGTTTTTT	CASTPDRGSAGELFF
TRBV5-4	.	TRBJ2-7	.	TGTGCCAGCAGCTGGACACCCTCCTACGAGCAGTACTTC	CASSWTPSYEQYF
TRBV4-1	.	TRBJ1-2	.	TGCGCCAGCAGCCAAGAAATTGACAGAGTAATCTATGGCTACACCTTC	CASSQEIDRVIYGYTF
TRBV28	once	TRBJ1-1	.	TGTGCCAGCAGTCAGGGAGGCCCAGATGGGAACACTGAAGCTTTCTTT	CASSQGGPDGNTEAFF
TRBV15	.	TRBJ2-3	TRBD1	TGTGCCACCAGCAGAGGCACAGGGGGACACACCTACACAGATACGCAGTATTTT	CATSRGTGGHTYTDTQYF
TRBV7-2	.	TRBJ2-2	.	TGTGCCAGCAGCCTCAGGGCCATAGACACCGGGGAGCTGTTTTTT	CASSLRAIDTGELFF
TRBV18	.	TRBJ2-2	.	TGTGCCAGCTCACCAAGCCAGGGGTTGTTTCGTACCGGGGAGCTGTTTTTT	CASSPSQGLFRTGELFF
TRBV11-3	once	TRBJ2-2	TRBD1	TGTGCCAGCAGCCCTGGACAGGGGGACACCGGGGAGCTGTTTTTT	CASSPGQGDTGELFF
TRBV23-1	.	TRBJ2-1	TRBD1	TGCGCCAGCAGTACGGGACAGCCAAAATGCTGGGATGAGCAGTTCTTC	CASSTGQPKCWDEQFF
TRBV10-1	.	TRBJ1-2	.	TGCGCCAGCATAAGGGAGGGCTATGGCTACACCTTC	CASIREGYGYTF
TRBV4-1	once	TRBJ1-5	.	TGCGCCAGCAGCCAAGTTATGGCAGGGGATCAGCCCCAGCATTTT	CASSQVMAGDQPQHF
TRBV5-1	.	TRBJ2-1	.	TGCGCCAGCAGCTTCCGGGATAATAAAGGGAATGAGCAGTTCTTC	CASSFRDNKGNEQFF
TRBV5-4	.	TRBJ2-5	TRBD2	TGTGCCAGCAGCTTGGGTAGCGGGAGGGCCAAAGAGACCCAGTACTTC	CASSLGSGRAKETQYF
TRBV9	.	TRBJ2-7	.	TGTGCCAGCAGCGTTGGCATCCACTACGAGCAGTACTTC	CASSVGIHYEQYF
TRBV18	.	TRBJ2-6	.	TGTGCCAGCTCCGGCTCTGGGGCCAACGTCCTGACTTTC	CASSGSGANVLTF
TRBV5-1	once	TRBJ1-2	.	TGCGCCAGCAGCAACCGGGGGTCAGAGGGCTACACCTTC	CASSNRGSEGYTF
TRBV18	.	TRBJ2-2	.	TGTGCCAGCTCACCGTACGGGGGAGGTACCGGGGAGCTGTTTTTT	CASSPYGGGTGELFF
TRBV12-5	.	TRBJ2-1	.	TGTGCTAGTGGTTTGGTACCGGGGAGGTCCCACGACAATGAGCAGTTCTTC	CASGLVPGRSHDNEQFF
TRBV7-8	.	TRBJ2-7	TRBD1	TGTGCCAGCAGCTCAAACCGACAGGGTATGGCCTCGAGGGAGCAGTACTTC	CASSSNRQGMASREQYF
TRBV4-1	.	TRBJ2-6	TRBD1	TGCGCCAGCAGCCAAGTTCGAACAGGGGGCTTTATCCGGGCCAACGTCCTGACTTTC	CASSQVRTGGFIRANVLTF
TRBV28	.	TRBJ2-7	.	TGTGCCAGCAGTTTTCCCGACAGTAAGAGCTCCTACGAGCAGTACTTC	CASSFPDSKSSYEQYF
TRBV10-3	.	TRBJ2-1	TRBD2	TGTGCCATCAGTGAGACTAGCGGGAGTATTAATGAGCAGTTCTTC	CAISETSGSINEQFF
TRBV20-1	.	TRBJ1-1	TRBD1	TGCAGTGCTAGTGTTTATCAGGGGGCGGTCACTGAAGCTTTCTTT	CSASVYQGAVTEAFF
TRBV18	.	TRBJ1-2	.	TGTGCCAGCTCCAGCCTAGTTCTAGGGACTGAATCTCGAGGCTACACCTTC	CASSSLVLGTESRGYTF
TRBV5-5	.	TRBJ1-1	.	TGTGCCAGCAGCTTCTCAAGGGGCGGGACCACTGAAGCTTTCTTT	CASSFSRGGTTEAFF
TRBV10-2	.	TRBJ1-2	.	TGCGCCAGCAGCCCCCGAGTGGGGCGGTATGGCTACACCTTC	CASSPRVGRYGYTF
TRBV28	.	TRBJ2-1	TRBD2	TGTGCCAGCAAGTTAGCGGGAGGGGGCAATGAGCAGTTCTTC	CASKLAGGGNEQFF
TRBV30	.	TRBJ1-1	.	TGTGCCTGGAAAACGGGGATTGAAGCTTTCTTT	CAWKTGIEAFF
TRBV7-2	.	TRBJ2-5	TRBD2	TGTGCCAGCAGCTACGTAGCGGGAGGGCCAATGGGGACCCAGTACTTC	CASSYVAGGPMGTQYF
TRBV29-1	once	TRBJ1-2	.	TGCAGCGTTGAAGGGGGGGTTCATGGCTACACCTTC	CSVEGGVHGYTF
TRBV14	.	TRBJ2-1	.	TGTGCCAGCAGCCCACGCGGGACGGGGTACAATGAGCAGTTCTTC	CASSPRGTGYNEQFF
TRBV7-3	once	TRBJ1-1	.	TGTGCCAGCAGCTTAAATAGCAGGGACACTGAAGCTTTCTTT	CASSLNSRDTEAFF
TRBV20-1	.	TRBJ1-5	.	TGCAGTGCTAGTACGGGGTTGGGGAATCAGCCCCAGCATTTT	CSASTGLGNQPQHF
TRBV18	.	TRBJ1-1	TRBD1	TGTGCCAGCTCACCACCGGGACAGGGGCGGTTTAGCACTGAAGCTTTCTTT	CASSPPGQGRFSTEAFF
TRBV7-4	.	TRBJ2-6	TRBD2	TGTGCCAGCAGCTTAGCGTTCGGTCCTAGCGGGAGCTGGGCCAACGTCCTGACTTTC	CASSLAFGPSGSWANVLTF
TRBV11-2	.	TRBJ2-3	TRBD1	TGTGCCAGCAGCTTAGTCGAGGGGGCAGGTACGCAGTATTTT	CASSLVEGAGTQYF
TRBV9	.	TRBJ1-3	.	TGTGCCAGCAGCACCGGGACTCAGGGAAACACCATATATTTT	CASSTGTQGNTIYF
TRBV3-1/TRBV3-2	once	TRBJ2-3	TRBD1	TGTGCCAGCAGCCAACCGGGACAGATTTTTGTTCGCGAGTCAGATACGCAGTATTTT	CASSQPGQIFVRESDTQYF
TRBV6-6	.	TRBJ1-2	.	TGTGCCAGCAGTTACCGGGGGGATAACTATGGCTACACCTTC	CASSYRGDNYGYTF
TRBV3-1/TRBV3-2	.	TRBJ1-2	.	TGTGCCAGCAGCCGTCTCGTCAGGGGAGGGAATGGCTACACCTTC	CASSRLVRGGNGYTF
TRBV5-5	.	TRBJ2-5	.	TGTGCCAGCAGCGTTGGCCCGACAGGGCCTGGGGGGGAGACCCAGTACTTC	CASSVGPTGPGGETQYF
TRBV18	.	TRBJ1-2	.	TGTGCCAGCTCACCACCGGCCACGGGTCTATTTTTCTACACCTTC	CASSPPATGLFFYTF